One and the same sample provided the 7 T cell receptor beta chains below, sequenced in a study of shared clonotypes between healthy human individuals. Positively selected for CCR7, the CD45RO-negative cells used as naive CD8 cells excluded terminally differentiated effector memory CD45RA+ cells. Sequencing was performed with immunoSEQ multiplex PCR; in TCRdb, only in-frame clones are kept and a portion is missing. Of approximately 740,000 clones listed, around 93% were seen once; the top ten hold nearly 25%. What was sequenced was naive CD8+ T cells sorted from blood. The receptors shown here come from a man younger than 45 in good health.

The CDR3 coding sequence is TGCGCCAGCAGCCAAGATCTGAGGACGAACACCGGGGAGCTGTTTTTT. This gives the protein CASSQDLRTNTGELFF. The chain carries TRBV4-3 and TRBJ2-2; D is uncertain. The V gene lost 0 bases and the J gene lost 0 bases, with 8 bases spanning the gap. The CDR3 runs to 16 residues. Germline V gene lookup returns CDR1 LGHNA and CDR2 YSLEER.

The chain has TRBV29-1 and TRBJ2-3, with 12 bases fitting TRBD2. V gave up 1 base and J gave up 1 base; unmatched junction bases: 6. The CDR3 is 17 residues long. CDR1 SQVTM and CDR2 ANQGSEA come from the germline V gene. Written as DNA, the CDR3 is TGCAGCGTTGAAGGGCTAGCGGGAGGGCTCGGCACAGATACGCAGTATTTT. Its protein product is CSVEGLAGGLGTDTQYF.

In DNA form, the CDR3 reads TGTGCCAGCAGCTGGGGGCCAGATGTATATTTT. It specifies CASSWGPDVYF. The genes are TRBV7-9 and TRBJ1-3; D is perhaps TRBD1 (6 bases). Germline CDR1 is SEHNR and CDR2 is FQNEAQ (reference sequence). Trimming stripped 4 bases from V and 14 bases from J, with 12 bases between. The CDR3 spans 11 residues. Full variable domain (rest looked up from reference TRBV7-9 and TRBJ1-3): DTGVSQNPRHKITKRGQNVTFRCDPISEHNRLYWYRQTLGQGPEFLTYFQNEAQLEKSRLLSDRFSAERPKGSFSTLEIQRTEQGDSAMYLCASSWGPDVYFGEGSWLTVV.

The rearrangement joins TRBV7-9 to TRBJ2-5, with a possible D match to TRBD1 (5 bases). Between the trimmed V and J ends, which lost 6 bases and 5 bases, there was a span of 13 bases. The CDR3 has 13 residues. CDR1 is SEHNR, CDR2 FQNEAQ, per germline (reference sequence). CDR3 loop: CASSSARAETQYF. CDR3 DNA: TGTGCCAGCAGTTCCGCCAGGGCGGAGACCCAGTACTTC.

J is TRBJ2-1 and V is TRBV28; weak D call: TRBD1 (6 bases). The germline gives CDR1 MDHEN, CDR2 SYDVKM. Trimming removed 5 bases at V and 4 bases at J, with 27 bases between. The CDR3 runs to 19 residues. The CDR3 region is CASSPLGGDNYPRYNEQFF. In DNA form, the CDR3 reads TGTGCCAGCAGTCCCCTCGGTGGGGACAACTACCCACGTTACAATGAGCAGTTCTTC.

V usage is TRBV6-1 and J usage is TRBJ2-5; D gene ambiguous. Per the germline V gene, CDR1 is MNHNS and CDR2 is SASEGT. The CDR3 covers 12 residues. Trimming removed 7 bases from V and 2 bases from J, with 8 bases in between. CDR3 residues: CASKAEQETQYF. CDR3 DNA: TGTGCCAGCAAGGCAGAACAAGAGACCCAGTACTTC.

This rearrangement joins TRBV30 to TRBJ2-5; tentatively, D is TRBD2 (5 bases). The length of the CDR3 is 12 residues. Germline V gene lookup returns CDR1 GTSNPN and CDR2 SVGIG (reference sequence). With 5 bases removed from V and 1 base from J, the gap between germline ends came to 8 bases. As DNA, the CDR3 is TGTGCCTGGGAGAGGGCCCAAGAGACCCAGTACTTC. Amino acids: CAWERAQETQYF.